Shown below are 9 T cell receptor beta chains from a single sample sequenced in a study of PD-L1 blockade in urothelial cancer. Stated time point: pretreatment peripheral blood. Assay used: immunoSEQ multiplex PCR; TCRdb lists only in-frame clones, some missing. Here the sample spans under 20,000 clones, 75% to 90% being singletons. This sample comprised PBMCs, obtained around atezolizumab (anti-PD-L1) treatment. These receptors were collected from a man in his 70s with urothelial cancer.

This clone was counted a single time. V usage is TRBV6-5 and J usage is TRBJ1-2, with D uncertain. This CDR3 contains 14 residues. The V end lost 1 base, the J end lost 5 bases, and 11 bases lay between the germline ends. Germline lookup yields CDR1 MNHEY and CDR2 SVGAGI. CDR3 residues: CASSYFPENYGYTF. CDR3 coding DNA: TGTGCCAGCAGTTACTTTCCAGAAAATTATGGCTACACCTTC.

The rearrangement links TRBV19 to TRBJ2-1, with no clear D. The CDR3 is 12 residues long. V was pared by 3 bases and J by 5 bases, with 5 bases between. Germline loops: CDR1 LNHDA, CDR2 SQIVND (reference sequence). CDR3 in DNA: TGTGCCAGTAGTATTCAGAACAATGAGCAGTTCTTC. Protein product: CASSIQNNEQFF.

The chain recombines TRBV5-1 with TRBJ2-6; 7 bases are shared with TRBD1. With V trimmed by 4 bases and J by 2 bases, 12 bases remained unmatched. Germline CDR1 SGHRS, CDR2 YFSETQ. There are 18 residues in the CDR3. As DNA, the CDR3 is TGCGCCAGCAGCGAAACCCTCCAGGGGGTGACTGGGGCCAACGTCCTGACTTTC. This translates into CASSETLQGVTGANVLTF.

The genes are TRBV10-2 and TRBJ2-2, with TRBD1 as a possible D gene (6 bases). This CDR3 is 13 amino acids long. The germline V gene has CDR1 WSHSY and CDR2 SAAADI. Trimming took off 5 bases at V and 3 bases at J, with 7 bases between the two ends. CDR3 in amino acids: CASSRQDTGELFF. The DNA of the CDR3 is TGCGCCAGCAGTCGACAGGACACCGGGGAGCTGTTTTTT.

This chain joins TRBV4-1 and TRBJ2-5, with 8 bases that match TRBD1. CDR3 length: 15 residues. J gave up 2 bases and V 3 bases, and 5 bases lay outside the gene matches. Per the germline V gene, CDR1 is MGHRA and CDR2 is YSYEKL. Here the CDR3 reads CASSQSGQGQETQYF. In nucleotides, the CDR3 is TGCGCCAGCAGCCAGAGCGGACAGGGACAAGAGACCCAGTACTTC.

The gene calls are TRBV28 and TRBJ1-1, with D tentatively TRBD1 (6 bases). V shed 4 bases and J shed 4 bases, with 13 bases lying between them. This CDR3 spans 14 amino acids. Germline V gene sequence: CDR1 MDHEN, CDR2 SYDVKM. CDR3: CASSSRGYFTEAFF. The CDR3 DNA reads TGTGCCAGCAGTTCCAGGGGTTATTTCACTGAAGCTTTCTTT.

In DNA form, the CDR3 reads TGCGCCAGCAGCTTGGTGGGCAGCTCCTACGAGCAGTACTTC. This sequence encodes CASSLVGSSYEQYF. The chain links TRBV5-1 to TRBJ2-7, with D unclear. Germline V gene data show CDR1 as SGHRS and CDR2 as YFSETQ. Trimming removed 0 bases from V and 0 bases from J, with 7 bases in between. The CDR3 is 14 residues long. The full variable domain, rest sourced from reference TRBV5-1 and TRBJ2-7, is KAGVTQTPRYLIKTRGQQVTLSCSPISGHRSVSWYQQTPGQGLQFLFEYFSETQRNKGNFPGRFSGRQFSNSRSEMNVSTLELGDSALYLCASSLVGSSYEQYFGPGTRLTVT.

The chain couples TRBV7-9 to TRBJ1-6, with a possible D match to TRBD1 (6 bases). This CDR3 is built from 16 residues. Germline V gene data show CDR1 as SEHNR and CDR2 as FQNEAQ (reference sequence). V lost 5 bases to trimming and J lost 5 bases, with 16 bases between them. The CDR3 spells CASSALTGEDNSPLHF. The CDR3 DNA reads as TGTGCCAGCAGCGCCCTGACAGGAGAAGATAATTCACCCCTCCACTTT.

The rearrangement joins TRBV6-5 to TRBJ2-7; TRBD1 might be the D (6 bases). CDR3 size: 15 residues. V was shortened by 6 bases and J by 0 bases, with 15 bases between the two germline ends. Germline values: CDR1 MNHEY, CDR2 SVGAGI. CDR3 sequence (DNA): TGTGCCAGCAGGTCCCCAGGGGTCGTCTCCTACGAGCAGTACTTC. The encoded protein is CASRSPGVVSYEQYF.